This TCR beta chain is drawn from a study of CD8 T cells in Susac syndrome. Random hexamers primed reverse transcription of about 0.5 to 1 ug RNA. Multiplex PCR with immunoSEQ amplified the TCR beta CDR3 across 54 Vbeta and 13 Jbeta. TCRdb redid the calling of the immunoSEQ multiplex PCR reads with MiXCR, one entry per CDR3 protein. The data show 400,000 or so distinct CDR3 sequences, more than 80% seen once. In the multiple sclerosis control group, patients were treatment-naive and had stable or active relapsing-remitting disease. This TCR was sampled from a human donor with multiple sclerosis. The material sequenced was CD8+ T cells from PBMCs.

DNA of the CDR3: TGTGCCAGCAGCTTGGACAGGGGGCTAACCGGGGAGCTGTTTTTT. Encoded protein: CASSLDRGLTGELFF. The chain employs TRBV5-6 and TRBJ2-2; 9 bases match TRBD1. Germline V gene sequence: CDR1 SGHDT, CDR2 YYEEEE. The CDR3 contains 15 residues. V lost 0 bases, J lost 5 bases, and 2 bases stayed unmatched.